The T cell receptor (beta chain) described here comes from a study of vaccination and CD4 T cells after COVID-19. Study-level results: Nearly all convalescent vaccine-specific clones, 304 of 307, recognized only SARS-CoV-2 spike. Convalescent patients showed a median 86.3% of reactive clones that were seen only post-vaccination.

Noted treatment: 10-day PBMC culture with coronavirus spike peptide pools or control peptides (ViraFEST assay). CDR1 is MGHDK, CDR2 SYGVNS, per germline. V gave up 6 bases and J gave up 4 bases; unmatched junction bases: 10. The CDR3 sequence is 15 residues long. Cultured CD4+ T cell DNA was sequenced using the Oncomine TCR Beta short-read assay. It was cultured CD4+ T cells from which genomic DNA was extracted. One entry per CDR3 protein results from TCRdb running MiXCR on the PCR reads. Of roughly 20,000 distinct CDR3 sequences in the sample, roughly 78% were seen once. Comment on this clonotype: The antigen remains undetermined.

The sequence came from a human donor who received a COVID-19 vaccine. The source was CD4+ T cells from blood, cultured in vitro, collected after SARS-CoV-2 vaccination. V is TRBV25-1 and J is TRBJ1-1; TRBD1 matches 8 bases. The CDR3 DNA sequence: TGTGCCAGCAGAGCCTTGACAGGGGTCGTCACTGAAGCTTTCTTT. Protein product: CASRALTGVVTEAFF.